Listed here are 14 T cell receptor beta chains from one sample, sequenced in a study of cytomegalovirus exposure and HLA in healthy donors. Primers included in the PCR were 60 Vbeta and 13 Jbeta primers. Profiled with immunoSEQ multiplex PCR; TCRdb holds only in-frame clones, not every one. The data show over 100,000 clones, with roughly four fifths seen just once and 3% to 4% held by the top ten. Source material: PBMCs. The receptors were sampled from a woman aged 30 to 39 in good health and CMV-seropositive.

This sequence joins TRBV27 and TRBJ2-6; 7 bases fit TRBD1. The CDR3 sequence is 17 residues long. Germline CDR1 reads MNHEY; CDR2 reads SMNVEV (reference sequence). V dropped 3 bases and J dropped 1; count of bases not matched to a gene: 6. The CDR3 protein is CASSLTGWGSGANVLTF. CDR3 coding DNA: TGTGCCAGCAGTTTGACAGGGTGGGGTTCTGGGGCCAACGTCCTGACTTTC.

Only a few counts were recorded for this clone. V usage is TRBV28 and J usage is TRBJ2-3; the D gene is possibly TRBD2 (6 bases). The CDR3 runs to 14 residues. From germline, CDR1 is MDHEN and CDR2 SYDVKM. Trimming left V 9 bases short and J 5 bases short, with 18 bases between. The DNA of the CDR3 is TGTGCCAGTTCTGGCGGAGGGAGAAGAGATACGCAGTATTTT. This codes for CASSGGGRRDTQYF.

The V call is TRBV7-9, the J call TRBJ2-1, with 8 bases aligning to TRBD1. The CDR3 spans 13 residues. The trim removed 5 bases at V and 11 bases at J, leaving 8 bases unmatched. Germline V lookup: CDR1 SEHNR, CDR2 FQNEAQ (reference sequence). This CDR3 is CASSPRTGGKQFF. The CDR3 coding sequence is TGTGCCAGCAGCCCGCGTACAGGGGGAAAGCAGTTCTTC.

The rearrangement links TRBV7-2 to TRBJ1-2; no clear D gene. The CDR3 runs to 14 residues. V was pared by 1 base and J by 7 bases, with 13 bases between. Germline CDR1 reads SGHTA; CDR2 reads FQGNSA. CDR3: CASSLGGISGGYTF. CDR3 nucleotide sequence: TGTGCCAGCAGCTTAGGCGGGATAAGTGGTGGCTACACCTTC.

The J gene is TRBJ2-4, the V gene TRBV5-1, with D possibly matching TRBD2 (5 bases). V gave up 4 bases and J gave up 0 bases, with 11 bases separating them. CDR3 length: 15 amino acids. Germline loops: CDR1 SGHRS, CDR2 YFSETQ. CDR3 DNA sequence: TGCGCCAGCAGCGTGGACTTCCTAGCCAAAAACATTCAGTACTTC. Translating it yields CASSVDFLAKNIQYF.

A few counts support this clone. The J gene is TRBJ1-1, the V gene TRBV6-1; 7 bases align to TRBD1. Trimming removed 6 bases from V and 1 base from J; junction bases left unmatched: 2. The V gene's germline CDR1 is MNHNS and CDR2 SASEGT. The CDR3 loop spans 13 amino acids. This CDR3 reads CASRQGRNTEAFF. The CDR3 DNA sequence: TGTGCCAGCAGACAGGGGAGGAACACTGAAGCTTTCTTT.

In regard to this clone: An end of the junction does not agree with germline; a read error may underlie this. The genes are TRBV7-9 and TRBJ1-2; weak D call: TRBD1 (5 bases). CDR3 size: 12 residues. CDR1 is SEHNR, CDR2 FQNEAQ, per germline (reference sequence). CDR3 loop: CSSSLTVEGYTF. CDR3 bases: TGTTCCAGCAGCTTGACAGTCGAAGGCTACACCTTC. The whole variable domain, filled in from reference TRBV7-9 and TRBJ1-2, reads DTGVSQNPRHKITKRGQNVTFRCDPISEHNRLYWYRQTLGQGPEFLTYFQNEAQLEKSRLLSDRFSAERPKGSFSTLEIQRTEQGDSAMYLCSSSLTVEGYTFGSGTRLTVV.

The V and J genes are TRBV4-2 and TRBJ2-7, with D unresolved. Germline values: CDR1 LGHNA, CDR2 YNFKEQ. The V and J ends lost 2 bases and 2 bases respectively, with 10 bases between them. The CDR3 contains 14 residues. The CDR3 DNA reads as TGTGCCAGCAGCCAATCGGAGCAGACCTACGAGCAGTACTTC. It specifies CASSQSEQTYEQYF.

This chain links TRBV6-1 with TRBJ1-2; D gene ambiguous. Germline V gene sequence: CDR1 MNHNS, CDR2 SASEGT. This CDR3 has 14 residues. The ends were cut back, 2 bases at V and 0 bases at J, with 7 bases in the middle. Here the CDR3 DNA reads TGTGCCAGCAGTGAATCGGGATCTAACTATGGCTACACCTTC. This encodes CASSESGSNYGYTF.

This clone showed up just a few times. The CDR3 region is CASSLSGRGLDTEAFF. As DNA, the CDR3 is TGTGCCAGCAGTTTATCCGGCAGGGGCCTTGACACTGAAGCTTTCTTT. V is TRBV28 and J is TRBJ1-1; D may be TRBD1 (6 bases). V lost 1 base and J 3 bases, leaving 15 bases between the germline ends. This CDR3 is built from 16 residues. From germline, CDR1 is MDHEN and CDR2 SYDVKM. The full variable domain, with the rest looked up from reference TRBV28 and TRBJ1-1, is DVKVTQSSRYLVKRTGEKVFLECVQDMDHENMFWYRQDPGLGLRLIYFSYDVKMKEKGDIPEGYSVSREKKERFSLILESASTNQTSMYLCASSLSGRGLDTEAFFGQGTRLTVV.

The chain joins TRBV28 to TRBJ1-6; TRBD1 matches at 7 bases. Germline assignment: CDR1 MDHEN and CDR2 SYDVKM. V lost 3 bases and J lost 4; bases outside the gene matches: 6. CDR3 length: 16 amino acids. In DNA form, the CDR3 reads TGTGCCAGCAGTTTCAGGGGGAACTCTTATAATTCACCCCTCCACTTT. It translates to CASSFRGNSYNSPLHF.

CDR3 protein: CASSRLAQETQYF. DNA of the CDR3: TGCGCCAGCAGCAGACTAGCCCAAGAGACCCAGTACTTC. This sequence joins TRBV4-3 and TRBJ2-5, with 7 bases matching TRBD2. The CDR3 consists of 13 residues. CDR1 LGHNA and CDR2 YSLEER come from the germline V gene. Trimming at V came to 5 bases and at J to 1 base, leaving 1 base not matched to a gene.

This sequence joins TRBV4-1 and TRBJ1-1; tentatively, D is TRBD1 (5 bases). The germline CDR1 and CDR2 sequences are MGHRA and YSYEKL. V gave up 0 bases and J gave up 1 base, with 12 bases separating them. This CDR3 has 16 amino acids. The CDR3 loop is CASSQDRGKQNTEAFF. The CDR3 bases are TGCGCCAGCAGCCAAGATCGGGGGAAGCAGAACACTGAAGCTTTCTTT.

The V call is TRBV9, the J call TRBJ1-4; D is ambiguous. Germline loops: CDR1 SGDLS, CDR2 YYNGEE. The V end was cut by 1 base, the J end by 4 bases, with 11 bases between. The CDR3 is 15 residues long. Here the CDR3 DNA reads TGTGCCAGCAGCGTAAAGCCAACTTATAATGAAAAACTGTTTTTT. Translating it yields CASSVKPTYNEKLFF.